What follows are 30 T cell receptor beta chains derived from one specimen sequenced in a study of T-cell memory formation after mild COVID-19. TCRdb analysed the 5' RACE reads with MiXCR anew, one entry per CDR3 protein. The data hold fewer than 250,000 distinct CDR3 sequences, with 15% to 19% observed a single time. What was sequenced was PBMCs or a T cell subset sorted from them (not recorded which). The receptors here all came from an adult woman who had mild COVID-19 (a few samples of this study predate the infection). Cell type and time point are not known.

The chain is built from TRBV24-1 and TRBJ2-7; the D is unclear. Looked up from germline, CDR1 is KGHDR and CDR2 is SFDVKD. The length of the CDR3 is 15 residues. The V end lost 4 bases, the J end lost 0 bases, and 12 bases lay between the germline ends. The CDR3 protein is CATSERGRPSYEQYF. CDR3 bases: TGTGCCACCAGTGAAAGAGGTAGACCCTCCTACGAGCAGTACTTC.

This clonotype turned up a few times. V is TRBV18 and J is TRBJ2-7; a weak D match, TRBD1 (6 bases). Trimming pared 2 bases from V and 0 bases from J, leaving 11 bases between. This CDR3 contains 15 residues. Germline V gene lookup returns CDR1 KGHSH and CDR2 LQKENI. The CDR3 DNA reads TGTGCCAGCTCACCATCGACAGGTATCTCCTACGAGCAGTACTTC. As protein: CASSPSTGISYEQYF.

In its sample, this clonotype was seen many times. J is TRBJ1-1 and V is TRBV7-9, with a weak D call TRBD1 (5 bases). V was clipped by 2 bases and J by 4 bases, with 14 bases between them. CDR3 length equals 15 residues. Germline values: CDR1 SEHNR, CDR2 FQNEAQ (reference sequence). In DNA, the CDR3 is TGTGCCAGCAGCTTACAGGGCGCGACGGTCACTGAAGCTTTCTTT. Its protein product is CASSLQGATVTEAFF.

The chain carries TRBV7-3 and TRBJ2-3; possible D gene TRBD2, 6 bases. This CDR3 is 16 amino acids long. The germline V gene has CDR1 SGHTA and CDR2 FQGTGA. Trimming cost V 5 bases and J 2 bases, with 17 bases left between them. The CDR3 sequence: CASSPLPPGDTDTQYF. The CDR3 DNA follows: TGTGCCAGCAGCCCGCTCCCCCCGGGGGACACAGATACGCAGTATTTT. The full variable domain, completed using reference TRBV7-3 and TRBJ2-3, is GAGVSQTPSNKVTEKGKYVELRCDPISGHTALYWYRQSLGQGPEFLIYFQGTGAADDSGLPNDRFFAVRPEGSVSTLKIQRTERGDSAVYLCASSPLPPGDTDTQYFGPGTRLTVL.

This chain uses TRBV12-3 or TRBV12-4 with TRBJ2-2; 7 bases line up with TRBD1. The CDR3 loop spans 17 amino acids. With 7 bases clipped from V and 5 bases from J, the junction kept 16 bases outside the gene matches. CDR3 DNA sequence: TGTGCCAGCACTAAAGCCGCAGGGGGAATAAGGACCGGGGAGCTGTTTTTT. Translation: CASTKAAGGIRTGELFF.

This clonotype was counted between two and nine times. For the CDR3, the DNA is TGTGCCAGCAGTTTCGCGGGGTCCTATGGCTACACCTTC. Translated: CASSFAGSYGYTF. V usage is TRBV27 and J usage is TRBJ1-2; D uncertain. CDR3 size: 13 residues. Germline lookup yields CDR1 MNHEY and CDR2 SMNVEV (reference sequence). V shed 3 bases and J shed 4 bases, with 9 bases lying between them.

This clonotype was counted a few times. This chain connects TRBV6-5 to TRBJ1-2; perhaps TRBD1 as D (5 bases). Germline V gene sequence: CDR1 MNHEY, CDR2 SVGAGI. CDR3 length: 14 residues. V was pared by 1 base and J by 4 bases, with 10 bases between. The CDR3 coding sequence is TGTGCCAGCAGTTACTTCAGGGTGGGCTATGGCTACACCTTC. Translated: CASSYFRVGYGYTF.

The chain combines TRBV11-2 with TRBJ2-7; TRBD1 aligns across 8 bases. Trimming cost V 5 bases and J 6 bases; bases outside gene matches: 18. The germline V gene has CDR1 SGHAT and CDR2 FQNNGV. The CDR3 is 17 amino acids. In nucleotides, the CDR3 is TGTGCCAGCAGCCAATTAGATACCGGACAGGGTCGCTTCGAGCAGTACTTC. It yields the protein CASSQLDTGQGRFEQYF.

The V call is TRBV6-6, the J call TRBJ1-3; 8 bases match TRBD1. J lost 0 bases, V lost 6 bases, and 4 bases had no gene match. The CDR3 contains 15 residues. The V gene's germline CDR1 is MNHNY and CDR2 SVGAGI (reference sequence). The CDR3 here is CASSPTGGSGNTIYF. Here the CDR3 DNA reads TGTGCCAGCAGCCCTACAGGGGGCTCTGGAAACACCATATATTTT.

The chain has TRBV3-1 and TRBJ1-6; 7 nucleotides line up with TRBD1. The germline CDR1 and CDR2 sequences are LGHDT and YNNKEL (reference sequence). V lost 5 bases to trimming and J lost 7 bases; unmatched junction nucleotides: 8. The length of the CDR3 is 15 residues. CDR3 in DNA: TGTGCCAGCAGCTTCCTGGGACAGCTAAATTCACCCCTCCACTTT. It specifies CASSFLGQLNSPLHF.

The chain links TRBV30 to TRBJ2-5; D ambiguous. The CDR3 is 11 residues long. Trimming left V 0 bases short and J 5 bases short, with 4 bases between. Germline lookup yields CDR1 GTSNPN and CDR2 SVGIG (reference sequence). The CDR3 nucleotides are TGTGCCTGGAGTGTCGGGGAGACCCAGTACTTC. Translating it yields CAWSVGETQYF. The variable domain in full, completed from reference TRBV30 and TRBJ2-5, reads SQTIHQWPATLVQPVGSPLSLECTVEGTSNPNLYWYRQAAGRGLQLLFYSVGIGQISSEVPQNLSASRPQDRQFILSSKKLLLSDSGFYLCAWSVGETQYFGPGTRLLVL.

The J gene is TRBJ2-3, the V gene TRBV2, with TRBD2 matching 7 bases. Losses at the gene ends were 8 bases for V and 3 bases for J; bases not matched to a gene: 5. CDR1 SNHLY and CDR2 FYNNEI come from the germline V gene. This CDR3 comprises 13 residues. As DNA, the CDR3 is TGTGCCAGCCAGCGGGGCCGTACAGATACGCAGTATTTT. It codes for CASQRGRTDTQYF.

This clonotype was seen a handful of times. CDR3 sequence (DNA): TGTGCCAGCAGTTTCAACCCGGGGAGGCACAATGAGCAGTTCTTC. Amino acids: CASSFNPGRHNEQFF. V usage is TRBV12-3 or TRBV12-4 and J usage is TRBJ2-1; possible D gene TRBD2, 6 bases. This CDR3 has 15 amino acids. V shed 3 bases and J shed 5 bases, with 14 bases lying between them.

The chain combines TRBV5-1 with TRBJ1-2; possible D gene TRBD1, 5 bases. There are 14 residues in the CDR3. Between the trimmed V and J ends, which lost 5 bases and 0 bases, there was a span of 11 bases. The germline V gene encodes CDR1 SGHRS and CDR2 YFSETQ. In nucleotides, the CDR3 is TGCGCCAGCAGTCGAGGGGAACCTAACTATGGCTACACCTTC. Its translation is CASSRGEPNYGYTF. The variable domain in full, with the rest retrieved from reference TRBV5-1 and TRBJ1-2, is KAGVTQTPRYLIKTRGQQVTLSCSPISGHRSVSWYQQTPGQGLQFLFEYFSETQRNKGNFPGRFSGRQFSNSRSEMNVSTLELGDSALYLCASSRGEPNYGYTFGSGTRLTVV.

A few counts support this clonotype. The CDR3 loop is CASRRYRMNTEAFF. CDR3 bases: TGTGCCAGTAGGAGATACAGGATGAACACTGAAGCTTTCTTT. V and J are TRBV19 and TRBJ1-1; the D gene is possibly TRBD1 (5 bases). The V end was cut by 6 bases, the J end by 0 bases, with 11 bases between. CDR3 length equals 14 residues. Germline CDR1 and CDR2: LNHDA and SQIVND (reference sequence).

This clonotype has a handful of counts. The chain employs TRBV12-3 or TRBV12-4 and TRBJ1-5; D perhaps matches TRBD1 (6 bases). V was shortened by 6 bases and J by 1 base, with 10 bases between the two germline ends. The CDR3 length is 14 residues. CDR3 amino acids: CASRPDRSNQPQHF. In nucleotides, the CDR3 is TGTGCCAGCAGGCCAGACAGGAGCAATCAGCCCCAGCATTTT.

The genes are TRBV9 and TRBJ1-2; D is unresolved. Trimming took off 3 bases at V and 5 bases at J, with 11 bases between the two ends. The CDR3 is 13 residues long. The germline gives CDR1 SGDLS, CDR2 YYNGEE. CDR3 in DNA: TGTGCCAGCAGCGCCCGGGCGGAGTATGGCTACACCTTC. Protein product: CASSARAEYGYTF.

The chain employs TRBV24-1 and TRBJ2-3, with D possibly being TRBD2 (6 bases). V dropped 9 bases and J dropped 3 bases, with 15 bases sitting between them. Germline loops: CDR1 KGHDR, CDR2 SFDVKD. The CDR3 totals 14 residues. CDR3 sequence (DNA): TGTGCCACCGCGGGTCGGGGGACTACAGATACGCAGTATTTT. This translates into CATAGRGTTDTQYF.

This clonotype was seen a handful of times. This sequence joins TRBV18 and TRBJ2-3, with D perhaps given as TRBD1 or TRBD2 (5 bases each). Per the germline V gene, CDR1 is KGHSH and CDR2 is LQKENI. The CDR3 runs 16 residues. V lost 1 base to trimming and J lost 1 base, with 12 bases between them. Written as DNA, the CDR3 is TGTGCCAGCTCACCACTGGGACCCCCCCGCACAGATACGCAGTATTTT. Its protein product is CASSPLGPPRTDTQYF.

The chain employs TRBV27 and TRBJ2-2, with 7 positions matching TRBD2. There are 15 residues in the CDR3. The J segment lost 4 bases and the V segment lost 4 bases, leaving 6 bases of the junction unmatched. The germline V gene encodes CDR1 MNHEY and CDR2 SMNVEV (reference sequence). For the CDR3, the DNA is TGTGCCAGCAGTTCGACTAGCTCGGGCACCGGGGAGCTGTTTTTT. It specifies CASSSTSSGTGELFF.

The table lists this clonotype with a few counts. The CDR3 DNA is TGTGCCAGCAGCCCGGACAGGCGGCTACGAGTTTCACCCCTCCACTTT. Protein: CASSPDRRLRVSPLHF. The chain recombines TRBV7-9 with TRBJ1-6; 7 bases agree with TRBD1. J was trimmed by 9 bases and V by 5 bases; bases with no gene match: 13. Germline V gene lookup returns CDR1 SEHNR and CDR2 FQNEAQ (reference sequence). This CDR3 has 16 amino acids. Looking up the rest from reference TRBV7-9 and TRBJ1-6 gives the full variable domain: DTGVSQNPRHKITKRGQNVTFRCDPISEHNRLYWYRQTLGQGPEFLTYFQNEAQLEKSRLLSDRFSAERPKGSFSTLEIQRTEQGDSAMYLCASSPDRRLRVSPLHFGNGTRLTVT.

The rearrangement joins TRBV12-3 or TRBV12-4 to TRBJ1-2; TRBD1 matches 8 bases. CDR3 length: 14 amino acids. The V gene end was trimmed by 5 bases and the J gene end by 4 bases; junction bases not matched to a gene: 6. The CDR3 spells CASSGQGRGYGYTF. The CDR3 DNA reads as TGTGCCAGCAGTGGACAGGGACGCGGCTATGGCTACACCTTC.

J is TRBJ2-7 and V is TRBV5-1; TRBD2 aligns across 10 bases. The V and J ends lost 2 bases and 0 bases, in that order; junction bases with no gene match: 2. CDR3 length: 15 amino acids. Germline CDR1 and CDR2: SGHRS and YFSETQ. The CDR3 DNA follows: TGCGCCAGCAGCTTTAGCGGGAGGATCTCCTACGAGCAGTACTTC. It specifies CASSFSGRISYEQYF. The full variable domain, its missing parts supplied by reference TRBV5-1 and TRBJ2-7, is KAGVTQTPRYLIKTRGQQVTLSCSPISGHRSVSWYQQTPGQGLQFLFEYFSETQRNKGNFPGRFSGRQFSNSRSEMNVSTLELGDSALYLCASSFSGRISYEQYFGPGTRLTVT.

This clonotype came up a few times. The V call is TRBV11-2, the J call TRBJ1-6, with D maybe TRBD1 (5 bases). CDR1 SGHAT and CDR2 FQNNGV come from the germline V gene. The V end lost 7 bases, the J end lost 4 bases, and 8 bases lay between the germline ends. CDR3 length equals 13 residues. The CDR3 DNA sequence: TGTGCCAGCAACCGGGGGTATAATTCACCCCTCCACTTT. Protein: CASNRGYNSPLHF.

The table lists this clonotype with a few counts. The chain carries TRBV11-2 and TRBJ2-3; 7 positions match TRBD2. V trimming: 4 bases; J trimming: 4 bases; junction bases outside the gene matches: 8. CDR3 length: 15 amino acids. Per germline, CDR1 SGHAT and CDR2 FQNNGV. The CDR3 loop reads CASSSREGPADTQYF. In DNA form, the CDR3 reads TGTGCCAGCAGCTCGAGGGAGGGCCCAGCAGATACGCAGTATTTT. The entire variable domain, with the rest obtained from reference TRBV11-2 and TRBJ2-3, is as follows: EAGVAQSPRYKIIEKRQSVAFWCNPISGHATLYWYQQILGQGPKLLIQFQNNGVVDDSQLPKDRFSAERLKGVDSTLKIQPAKLEDSAVYLCASSSREGPADTQYFGPGTRLTVL.

This clonotype turned up a few times. This rearrangement joins TRBV20-1 to TRBJ1-4; D gene unclear. The CDR3 has 14 residues. Trimming pared 3 bases from V and 4 bases from J, leaving 12 bases between. Germline CDR1 DFQATT, CDR2 SNEGSKA (reference sequence). The CDR3 DNA follows: TGCAGTGCTAGTTTCGGGCAGCTTAATGAAAAACTGTTTTTT. The encoded protein is CSASFGQLNEKLFF.

The chain couples TRBV6-5 to TRBJ2-1, with no clear D. The V end was cut by 0 bases, the J end by 10 bases, with 7 bases between. There are 12 residues in the CDR3. CDR1 MNHEY and CDR2 SVGAGI come from the germline V gene. CDR3 sequence: CASSYSGYEQFF. CDR3 bases: TGTGCCAGCAGTTACTCGGGGTACGAGCAGTTCTTC.

The sample holds a few counts of this clonotype. The V gene is TRBV24-1, the J gene TRBJ2-3, with 9 bases lining up with TRBD2. The V and J ends lost 10 bases and 2 bases, in that order; junction bases with no gene match: 9. This CDR3 region has 15 residues. Germline CDR1 KGHDR, CDR2 SFDVKD. CDR3 in DNA: TGTGCCACTGGGCCTAGCGGGGCCTCCACAGATACGCAGTATTTT. It codes for CATGPSGASTDTQYF.

The chain uses TRBV30 and TRBJ2-2; 7 nucleotides line up with TRBD2. With V trimmed by 0 bases and J by 6 bases, 1 base remained unmatched. The CDR3 length is 13 residues. Germline loops: CDR1 GTSNPN, CDR2 SVGIG (reference sequence). The CDR3 is CAWSVAGSGELFF. CDR3 sequence (DNA): TGTGCCTGGAGTGTAGCGGGATCCGGGGAGCTGTTTTTT.

The sample holds a few counts of this clonotype. The gene calls are TRBV12-3 or TRBV12-4 and TRBJ1-2; TRBD1 agrees at 8 bases. CDR3 length equals 14 residues. With V trimmed by 7 bases and J by 6 bases, 10 bases remained unmatched. CDR3 coding DNA: TGTGCCAGCACCTCCTTGGACAGGGCGGATGGCTACACCTTC. It codes for CASTSLDRADGYTF.